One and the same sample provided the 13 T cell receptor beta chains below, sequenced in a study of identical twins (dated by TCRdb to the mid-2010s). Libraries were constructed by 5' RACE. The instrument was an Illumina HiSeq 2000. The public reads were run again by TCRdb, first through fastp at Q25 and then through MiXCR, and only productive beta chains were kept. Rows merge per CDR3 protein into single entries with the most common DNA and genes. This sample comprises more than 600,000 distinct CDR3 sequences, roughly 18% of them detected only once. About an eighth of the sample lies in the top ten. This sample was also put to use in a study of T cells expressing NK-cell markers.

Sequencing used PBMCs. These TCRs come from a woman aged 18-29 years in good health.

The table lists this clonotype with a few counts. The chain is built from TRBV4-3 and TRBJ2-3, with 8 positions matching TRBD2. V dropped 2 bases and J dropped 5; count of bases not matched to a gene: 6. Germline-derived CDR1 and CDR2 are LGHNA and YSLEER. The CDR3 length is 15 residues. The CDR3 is CASSQYSAGGDTQYF. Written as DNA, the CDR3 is TGCGCCAGCAGCCAATATTCCGCGGGAGGAGATACGCAGTATTTT.

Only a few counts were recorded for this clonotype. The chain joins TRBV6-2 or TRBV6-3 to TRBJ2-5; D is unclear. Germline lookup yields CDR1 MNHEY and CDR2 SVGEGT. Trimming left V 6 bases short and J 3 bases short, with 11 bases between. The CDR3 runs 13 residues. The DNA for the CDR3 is TGTGCCAGCAGACGACATACCGAAGAGACCCAGTACTTC. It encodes CASRRHTEETQYF.

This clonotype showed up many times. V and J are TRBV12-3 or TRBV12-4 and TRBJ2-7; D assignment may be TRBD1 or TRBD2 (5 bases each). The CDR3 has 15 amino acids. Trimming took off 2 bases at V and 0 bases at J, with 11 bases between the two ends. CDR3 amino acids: CASSLRGHTSYEQYF. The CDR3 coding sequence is TGTGCCAGCAGTTTACGGGGCCATACCTCCTACGAGCAGTACTTC.

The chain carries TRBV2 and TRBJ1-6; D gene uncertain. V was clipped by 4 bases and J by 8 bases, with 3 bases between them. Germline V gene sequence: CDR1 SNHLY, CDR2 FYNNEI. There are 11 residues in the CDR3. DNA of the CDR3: TGTGCCAGCAGTGGTGATTCACCCCTCCACTTT. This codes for CASSGDSPLHF.

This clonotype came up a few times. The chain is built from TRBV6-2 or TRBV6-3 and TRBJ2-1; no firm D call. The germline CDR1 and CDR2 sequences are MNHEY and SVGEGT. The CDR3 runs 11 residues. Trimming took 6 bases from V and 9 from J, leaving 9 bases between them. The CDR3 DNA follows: TGTGCCAGCAGGGGTATCGCTGAGCAGTTCTTC. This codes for CASRGIAEQFF.

The CDR3 is CASSLLPGSYEQYF. CDR3 DNA: TGTGCCAGCAGTCTATTGCCAGGGTCCTACGAGCAGTACTTC. The chain uses TRBV27 and TRBJ2-7; TRBD1 is a possible D gene (5 bases). V lost 5 bases and J 1 base, leaving 12 bases between the germline ends. The CDR3 loop spans 14 amino acids. Per the germline V gene, CDR1 is MNHEY and CDR2 is SMNVEV (reference sequence).

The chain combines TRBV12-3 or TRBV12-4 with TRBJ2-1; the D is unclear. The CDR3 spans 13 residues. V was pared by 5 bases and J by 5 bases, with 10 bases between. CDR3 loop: CASSVRTHNEQFF. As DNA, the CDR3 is TGTGCCAGCAGTGTCCGTACCCACAATGAGCAGTTCTTC.

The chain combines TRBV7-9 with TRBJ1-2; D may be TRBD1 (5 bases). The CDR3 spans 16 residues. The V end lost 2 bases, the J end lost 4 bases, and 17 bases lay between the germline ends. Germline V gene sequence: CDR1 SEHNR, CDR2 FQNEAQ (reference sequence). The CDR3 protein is CASSLNLVATVYGYTF. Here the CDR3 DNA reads TGTGCCAGCAGCTTAAACCTCGTGGCGACAGTCTATGGCTACACCTTC.

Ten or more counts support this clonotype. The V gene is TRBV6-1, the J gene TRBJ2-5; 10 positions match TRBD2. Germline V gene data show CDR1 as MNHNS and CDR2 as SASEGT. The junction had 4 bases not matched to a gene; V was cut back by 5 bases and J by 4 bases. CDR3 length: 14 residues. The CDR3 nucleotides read TGTGCCAGCAGTCTAGCGGGAGTGCGAGAGACCCAGTACTTC. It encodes CASSLAGVRETQYF.

CDR3 bases: TGTGCCAGCAGCTTATTGGTCGACGAGCAGTACTTC. Protein product: CASSLLVDEQYF. The chain carries TRBV7-6 and TRBJ2-7; D gene ambiguous. The CDR3 has 12 residues. The germline CDR1 and CDR2 sequences are SGHVS and FNYEAQ. V was cut by 2 bases and J by 5 bases, with 7 bases left in between.

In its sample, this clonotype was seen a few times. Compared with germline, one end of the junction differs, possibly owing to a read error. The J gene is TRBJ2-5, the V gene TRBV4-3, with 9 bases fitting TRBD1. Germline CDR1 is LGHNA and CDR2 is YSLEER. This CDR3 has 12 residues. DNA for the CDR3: TGCGCCAGCAGCCCCACAGGGGGCAATGGAGGCTTC. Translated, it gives CASSPTGGNGGF.

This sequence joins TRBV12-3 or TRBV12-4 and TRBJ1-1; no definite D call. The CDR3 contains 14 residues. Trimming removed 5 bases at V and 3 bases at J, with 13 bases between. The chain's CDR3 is CASSPPVWYTEAFF. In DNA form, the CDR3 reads TGTGCCAGCAGTCCCCCGGTTTGGTACACTGAAGCTTTCTTT.

CDR3: CASSYSGTSRGELFF. The CDR3 nucleotides read TGTGCCAGCAGTTACTCGGGGACTAGCCGCGGGGAGCTGTTTTTT. The chain carries TRBV6-5 and TRBJ2-2, with TRBD2 matching 9 bases. The ends lost 0 bases at V and 7 bases at J; junction bases unmatched: 3. Germline CDR1 and CDR2: MNHEY and SVGAGI. CDR3 length: 15 residues.